This is a list of T cell receptor beta chains from one sample in a study of OX40 agonist ivuxolimab in advanced cancers. This table comes from immunoSEQ multiplex PCR, and its TCRdb copy is limited to in-frame clones, with some not included. Of 52,000 or so clones in the sample, approximately 86% were seen once. The source material was CD4+ or CD8+ T cells sorted from blood, sampled in a trial of the OX40 agonist ivuxolimab. The receptors originated from an adult with an advanced solid tumor such as melanoma, head and neck, liver or kidney cancer. Both conserved end residues are part of each CDR3. Each record gives: CDR3 protein, CDR3 DNA, J gene, V gene, D gene, clone size. D genes are given only for firm matches. Part of the rows lack a size; the others show once, few, many or a class for expanded clones.

CDR3aa: CASSEIGGGARTEAFF; CDR3nt: TGTGCCAGCAGTGAAATCGGAGGGGGCGCACGAACTGAAGCTTTCTTT; j_gene: TRBJ1-1; v_gene: TRBV2; d_gene: TRBD1; abundance: NA
CDR3aa: CARIDYGYTF; CDR3nt: TGTGCCAGAATAGACTATGGCTACACCTTC; j_gene: TRBJ1-2; v_gene: TRBV5-3; d_gene: NA; abundance: NA
CDR3aa: CASSLAGVSLGPSEETQYF; CDR3nt: TGTGCCAGCAGCTTAGCGGGGGTGTCTTTGGGGCCCAGCGAAGAGACCCAGTACTTC; j_gene: TRBJ2-5; v_gene: TRBV7-2; d_gene: NA; abundance: NA
CDR3aa: CAWSPGDNLYEQYF; CDR3nt: TGTGCCTGGAGTCCGGGGGACAATCTCTACGAGCAGTACTTC; j_gene: TRBJ2-7; v_gene: TRBV30; d_gene: NA; abundance: NA
CDR3aa: CASSASGSTDTQYF; CDR3nt: TGTGCCAGCAGTGCTAGCGGGAGTACAGATACGCAGTATTTT; j_gene: TRBJ2-3; v_gene: TRBV6-4; d_gene: TRBD2; abundance: few
CDR3aa: CASSLSAGGSYEQYF; CDR3nt: TGTGCCAGCAGCTTAAGTGCGGGAGGCTCCTACGAGCAGTACTTC; j_gene: TRBJ2-7; v_gene: TRBV11-2; d_gene: TRBD2; abundance: NA
CDR3aa: CASSLDVGQLNTEAFF; CDR3nt: TGCGCCAGCAGCTTGGACGTAGGACAGCTGAACACTGAAGCTTTCTTT; j_gene: TRBJ1-1; v_gene: TRBV5-1; d_gene: NA; abundance: NA
CDR3aa: CASSLDLAGELFF; CDR3nt: TGTGCCAGCAGCTTAGATTTAGCCGGGGAGCTGTTTTTT; j_gene: TRBJ2-2; v_gene: TRBV11-2; d_gene: NA; abundance: NA
CDR3aa: CASSQDRGVFYEQYF; CDR3nt: TGCGCCAGCAGCCAAGATCGGGGAGTTTTCTACGAGCAGTACTTC; j_gene: TRBJ2-7; v_gene: TRBV4-3; d_gene: NA; abundance: NA
CDR3aa: CASSESETVVDTEAFF; CDR3nt: TGCGCCAGCAGTGAGTCGGAAACCGTGGTGGACACTGAAGCTTTCTTT; j_gene: TRBJ1-1; v_gene: TRBV10-1; d_gene: NA; abundance: once
CDR3aa: CASMQGFTDTQYF; CDR3nt: TGTGCCAGCATGCAGGGGTTTACAGATACGCAGTATTTT; j_gene: TRBJ2-3; v_gene: TRBV7-8; d_gene: NA; abundance: NA
CDR3aa: CASSQIQGGQPQHF; CDR3nt: TGCGCCAGCAGCCAAATACAGGGGGGGCAGCCCCAGCATTTT; j_gene: TRBJ1-5; v_gene: TRBV4-1; d_gene: TRBD1; abundance: NA
CDR3aa: CASSQVGLDTGELFF; CDR3nt: TGTGCCAGCAGCCAAGTGGGGTTGGACACCGGGGAGCTGTTTTTT; j_gene: TRBJ2-2; v_gene: TRBV7-9; d_gene: NA; abundance: NA
CDR3aa: CASSPTGGAYEQYF; CDR3nt: TGTGCCAGCAGTCCCACAGGGGGCGCGTACGAGCAGTACTTC; j_gene: TRBJ2-7; v_gene: TRBV27; d_gene: TRBD1; abundance: NA
CDR3aa: CASSLWSANTEAFF; CDR3nt: TGTGCCAGCAGCTTGTGGTCAGCGAACACTGAAGCTTTCTTT; j_gene: TRBJ1-1; v_gene: TRBV7-9; d_gene: NA; abundance: NA
CDR3aa: CASILTGFRNTEAFF; CDR3nt: TGTGCCAGCATCCTTACAGGGTTCAGGAACACTGAAGCTTTCTTT; j_gene: TRBJ1-1; v_gene: TRBV27; d_gene: NA; abundance: NA
CDR3aa: CASSGTGDKNGYTF; CDR3nt: TGTGCCAGCTCTGGGACAGGAGATAAGAATGGCTACACCTTC; j_gene: TRBJ1-2; v_gene: TRBV6-1; d_gene: TRBD1; abundance: NA
CDR3aa: CASSTIWERDQETQYF; CDR3nt: TGTGCCAGCAGTACCATTTGGGAGAGGGATCAAGAGACCCAGTACTTC; j_gene: TRBJ2-5; v_gene: TRBV2; d_gene: NA; abundance: NA
CDR3aa: CASSLVGSSRYEQYF; CDR3nt: TGTGCCAGCAGTTTAGTCGGGAGTAGTAGGTACGAGCAGTACTTC; j_gene: TRBJ2-7; v_gene: TRBV28; d_gene: NA; abundance: NA
CDR3aa: CASSQGISGNTIYF; CDR3nt: TGTGCCAGCAGCCAAGGGATAAGTGGAAACACCATATATTTT; j_gene: TRBJ1-3; v_gene: TRBV13; d_gene: NA; abundance: NA
CDR3aa: CASSVARDSGRTDTQYF; CDR3nt: TGTGCCAGCAGCGTAGCTCGGGATAGCGGGAGAACAGATACGCAGTATTTT; j_gene: TRBJ2-3; v_gene: TRBV9; d_gene: TRBD2; abundance: NA
CDR3aa: CASSPTSGGLYNEQFF; CDR3nt: TGTGCCAGCAGCCCGACTAGCGGAGGCCTTTACAATGAGCAGTTCTTC; j_gene: TRBJ2-1; v_gene: TRBV7-3; d_gene: TRBD2; abundance: NA
CDR3aa: CASSPTVSGSDSPLHF; CDR3nt: TGTGCCAGCAGCCCGACGGTGAGCGGGTCGGATTCACCCCTCCACTTT; j_gene: TRBJ1-6; v_gene: TRBV7-6; d_gene: NA; abundance: few
CDR3aa: CASSLVPDTQYF; CDR3nt: TGCGCCAGCAGCTTGGTTCCAGATACGCAGTATTTT; j_gene: TRBJ2-3; v_gene: TRBV5-1; d_gene: NA; abundance: NA
CDR3aa: CAISESLRLLNNEQFF; CDR3nt: TGTGCCATCAGTGAGTCTCTGCGGCTTTTGAACAATGAGCAGTTCTTC; j_gene: TRBJ2-1; v_gene: TRBV10-3; d_gene: NA; abundance: NA
CDR3aa: CAWSVLAGAYEQYF; CDR3nt: TGTGCCTGGAGTGTTCTAGCGGGCGCCTACGAGCAGTACTTC; j_gene: TRBJ2-7; v_gene: TRBV30; d_gene: TRBD2; abundance: NA
CDR3aa: CASISGTGDEKLFF; CDR3nt: TGTGCCAGTATTTCCGGGACAGGGGATGAAAAACTGTTTTTT; j_gene: TRBJ1-4; v_gene: TRBV19; d_gene: TRBD1; abundance: once
CDR3aa: CASSTTRFGELFF; CDR3nt: TGTGCCAGCAGCACGACACGCTTTGGGGAGCTGTTTTTT; j_gene: TRBJ2-2; v_gene: TRBV6-6; d_gene: NA; abundance: NA
CDR3aa: CASSPGTSGAVEQFF; CDR3nt: TGTGCCAGCAGTCCCGGGACTAGCGGGGCGGTAGAGCAGTTCTTC; j_gene: TRBJ2-1; v_gene: TRBV27; d_gene: TRBD2; abundance: NA
CDR3aa: CASSLAMLDEQFF; CDR3nt: TGTGCCAGCAGCTTAGCAATGTTGGATGAGCAGTTCTTC; j_gene: TRBJ2-1; v_gene: TRBV7-9; d_gene: NA; abundance: NA
CDR3aa: CAWDPGQGYQPQHF; CDR3nt: TGTGCCTGGGACCCGGGACAGGGCTATCAGCCCCAGCATTTT; j_gene: TRBJ1-5; v_gene: TRBV30; d_gene: TRBD1; abundance: NA
CDR3aa: CAWSTLRRAYEQYF; CDR3nt: TGTGCCTGGAGTACCCTGCGGAGAGCCTACGAGCAGTACTTC; j_gene: TRBJ2-7; v_gene: TRBV30; d_gene: NA; abundance: NA
CDR3aa: CASSPEEGLDTEAFF; CDR3nt: TGCGCCAGCAGCCCCGAGGAGGGCTTGGACACTGAAGCTTTCTTT; j_gene: TRBJ1-1; v_gene: TRBV5-1; d_gene: NA; abundance: few
CDR3aa: CASSESYGATDTQYF; CDR3nt: TGCGCCAGCAGTGAGTCTTACGGGGCCACAGATACGCAGTATTTT; j_gene: TRBJ2-3; v_gene: TRBV10-1; d_gene: NA; abundance: once